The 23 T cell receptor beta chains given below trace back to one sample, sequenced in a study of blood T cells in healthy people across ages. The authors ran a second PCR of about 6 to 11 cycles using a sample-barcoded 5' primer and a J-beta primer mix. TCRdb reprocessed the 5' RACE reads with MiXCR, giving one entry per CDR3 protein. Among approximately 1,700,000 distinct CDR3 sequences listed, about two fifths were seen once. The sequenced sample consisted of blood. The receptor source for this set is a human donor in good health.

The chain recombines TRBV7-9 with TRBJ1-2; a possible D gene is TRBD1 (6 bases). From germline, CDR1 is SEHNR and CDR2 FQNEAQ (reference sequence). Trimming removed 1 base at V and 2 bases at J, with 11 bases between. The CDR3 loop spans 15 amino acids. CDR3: CASSLGTAGNYGYTF. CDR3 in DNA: TGTGCCAGCAGCTTAGGGACAGCGGGCAACTATGGCTACACCTTC.

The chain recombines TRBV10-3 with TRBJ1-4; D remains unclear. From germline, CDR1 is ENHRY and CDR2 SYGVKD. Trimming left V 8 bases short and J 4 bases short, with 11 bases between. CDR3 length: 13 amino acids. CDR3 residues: CAIATRINEKLFF. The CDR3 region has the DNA TGTGCCATCGCCACGAGAATTAATGAAAAACTGTTTTTT.

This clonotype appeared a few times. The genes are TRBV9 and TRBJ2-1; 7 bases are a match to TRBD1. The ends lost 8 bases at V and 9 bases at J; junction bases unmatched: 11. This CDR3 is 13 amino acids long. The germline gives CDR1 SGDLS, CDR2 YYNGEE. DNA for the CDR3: TGTGCCAGTCGGACAGGTCATAGTACTGAGCAGTTCTTC. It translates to CASRTGHSTEQFF.

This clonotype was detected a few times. The CDR3 here is CSEGPDGYTF. In DNA, the CDR3 is TGCAGTGAAGGACCGGATGGCTACACCTTC. The gene calls are TRBV20-1 and TRBJ1-2; D remains ambiguous. The V gene's germline CDR1 is DFQATT and CDR2 SNEGSKA (reference sequence). Trimming removed 7 bases at V and 6 bases at J, with 9 bases between. The CDR3 spans 10 residues.

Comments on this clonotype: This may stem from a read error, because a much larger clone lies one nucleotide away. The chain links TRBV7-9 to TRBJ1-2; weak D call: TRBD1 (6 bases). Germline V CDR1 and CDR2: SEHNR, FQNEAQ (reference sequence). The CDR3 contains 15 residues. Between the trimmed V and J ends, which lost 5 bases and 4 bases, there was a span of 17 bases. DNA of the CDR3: TGTGCCAGCAGCCCCCCCACGGGAGGGGGCTATGGCTACACCTTC. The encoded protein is CASSPPTGGGYGYTF.

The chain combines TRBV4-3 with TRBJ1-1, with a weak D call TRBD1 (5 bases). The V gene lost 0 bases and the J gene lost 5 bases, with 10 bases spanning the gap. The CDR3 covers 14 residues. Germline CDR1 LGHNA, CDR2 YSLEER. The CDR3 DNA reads TGCGCCAGCAGCCAAGAAGGGGTGTGGACTGAAGCTTTCTTT. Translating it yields CASSQEGVWTEAFF.

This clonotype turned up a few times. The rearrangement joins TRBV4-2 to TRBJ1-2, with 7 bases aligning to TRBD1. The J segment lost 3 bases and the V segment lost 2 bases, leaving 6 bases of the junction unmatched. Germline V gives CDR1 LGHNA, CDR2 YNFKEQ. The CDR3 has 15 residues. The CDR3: CASSQQQGNDYGYTF. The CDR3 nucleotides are TGTGCCAGCAGCCAACAACAGGGGAACGACTATGGCTACACCTTC.

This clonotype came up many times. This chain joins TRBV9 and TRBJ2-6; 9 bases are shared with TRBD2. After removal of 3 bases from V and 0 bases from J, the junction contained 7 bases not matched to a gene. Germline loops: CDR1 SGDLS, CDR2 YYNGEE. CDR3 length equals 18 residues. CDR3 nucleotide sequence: TGTGCCAGCAGCGGTCTAGCGGGGTCACGCTCTGGGGCCAACGTCCTGACTTTC. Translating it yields CASSGLAGSRSGANVLTF. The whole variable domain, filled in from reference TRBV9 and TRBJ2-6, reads DSGVTQTPKHLITATGQRVTLRCSPRSGDLSVYWYQQSLDQGLQFLIQYYNGEERAKGNILERFSAQQFPDLHSELNLSSLELGDSALYFCASSGLAGSRSGANVLTFGAGSRLTVL.

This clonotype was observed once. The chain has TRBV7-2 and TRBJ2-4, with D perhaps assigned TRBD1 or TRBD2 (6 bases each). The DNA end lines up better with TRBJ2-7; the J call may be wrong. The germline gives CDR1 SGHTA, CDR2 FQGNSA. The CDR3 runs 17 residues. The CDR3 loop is CASSLSGVSGGPYEQYF. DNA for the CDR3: TGTGCCAGCAGCTTGTCGGGTGTTTCTGGGGGGCCCTACGAGCAGTACTTC.

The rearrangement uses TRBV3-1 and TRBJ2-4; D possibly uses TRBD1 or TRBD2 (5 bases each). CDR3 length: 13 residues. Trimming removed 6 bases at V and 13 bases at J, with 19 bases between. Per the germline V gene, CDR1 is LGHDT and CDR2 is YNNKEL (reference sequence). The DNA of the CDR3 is TGTGCCAGCAGTTTTTTAGGGGAGAACCAGCAGTACTTC. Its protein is CASSFLGENQQYF.

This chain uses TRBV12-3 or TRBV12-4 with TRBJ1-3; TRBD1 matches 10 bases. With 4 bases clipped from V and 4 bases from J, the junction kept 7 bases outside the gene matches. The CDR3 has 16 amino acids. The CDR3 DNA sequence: TGTGCCAGCAGTTCCAGGACAGGGGGAAAAGGAAACACCATATATTTT. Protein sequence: CASSSRTGGKGNTIYF.

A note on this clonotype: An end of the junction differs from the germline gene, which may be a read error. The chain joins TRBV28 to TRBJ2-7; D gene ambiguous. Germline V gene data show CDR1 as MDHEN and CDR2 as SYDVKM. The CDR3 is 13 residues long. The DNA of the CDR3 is TGTGCCGGCAGTTTACGGCAGGTAGTCGAGCAGTACTTC. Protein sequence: CAGSLRQVVEQYF.

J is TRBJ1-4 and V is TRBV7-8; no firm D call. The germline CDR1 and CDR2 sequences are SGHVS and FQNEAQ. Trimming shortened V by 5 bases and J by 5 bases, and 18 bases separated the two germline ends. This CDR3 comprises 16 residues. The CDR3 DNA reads TGTGCCAGCAGCCCGACGAGGGCGAACTTAAATGAAAAACTGTTTTTT. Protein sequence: CASSPTRANLNEKLFF.

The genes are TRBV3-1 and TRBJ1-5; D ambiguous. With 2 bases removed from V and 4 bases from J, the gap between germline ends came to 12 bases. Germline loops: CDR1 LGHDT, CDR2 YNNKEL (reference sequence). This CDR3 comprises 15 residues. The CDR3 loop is CASSQSVSLNQPQHF. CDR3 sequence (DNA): TGTGCCAGCAGCCAATCAGTAAGCCTAAATCAGCCCCAGCATTTT. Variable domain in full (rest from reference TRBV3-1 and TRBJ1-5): DTAVSQTPKYLVTQMGNDKSIKCEQNLGHDTMYWYKQDSKKFLKIMFSYNNKELIINETVPNRFSPKSPDKAHLNLHINSLELGDSAVYFCASSQSVSLNQPQHFGDGTRLSIL.

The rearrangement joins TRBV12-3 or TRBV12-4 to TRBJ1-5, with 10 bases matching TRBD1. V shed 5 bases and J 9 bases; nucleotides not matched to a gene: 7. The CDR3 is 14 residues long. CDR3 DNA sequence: TGTGCCAGCAGTAAGGGACAGGGGAGGCGGCCCCAGCATTTT. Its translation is CASSKGQGRRPQHF.

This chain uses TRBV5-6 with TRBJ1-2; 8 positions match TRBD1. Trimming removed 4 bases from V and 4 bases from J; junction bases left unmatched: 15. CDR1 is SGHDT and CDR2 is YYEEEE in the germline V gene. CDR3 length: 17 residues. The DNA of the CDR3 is TGTGCCAGCAGCCCTACCCGAGGGACGGACAGGGCCTATGGCTACACCTTC. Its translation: CASSPTRGTDRAYGYTF.

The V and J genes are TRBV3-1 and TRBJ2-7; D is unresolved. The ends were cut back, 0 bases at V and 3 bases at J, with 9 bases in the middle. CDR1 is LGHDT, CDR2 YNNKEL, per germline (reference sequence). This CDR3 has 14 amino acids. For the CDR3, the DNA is TGTGCCAGCAGCCAAGAAGTTACTTTCTACGAGCAGTACTTC. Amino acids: CASSQEVTFYEQYF.

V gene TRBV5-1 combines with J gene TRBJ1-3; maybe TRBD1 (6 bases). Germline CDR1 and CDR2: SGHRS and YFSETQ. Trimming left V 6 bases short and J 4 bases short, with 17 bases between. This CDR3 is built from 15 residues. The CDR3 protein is CASTPTGASGNTIYF. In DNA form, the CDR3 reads TGCGCCAGCACCCCAACGGGGGCTTCGGGAAACACCATATATTTT.

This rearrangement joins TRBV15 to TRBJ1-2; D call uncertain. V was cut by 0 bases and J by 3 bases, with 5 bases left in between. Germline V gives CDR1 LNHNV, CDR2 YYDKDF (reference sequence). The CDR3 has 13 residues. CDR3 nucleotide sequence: TGTGCCACCAGCAGAGACGGCGACTATGGCTACACCTTC. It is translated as CATSRDGDYGYTF.

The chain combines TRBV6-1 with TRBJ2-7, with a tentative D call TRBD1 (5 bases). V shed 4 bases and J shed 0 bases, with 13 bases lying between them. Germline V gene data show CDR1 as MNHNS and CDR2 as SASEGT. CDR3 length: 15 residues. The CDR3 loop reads CASSVGPVNSYEQYF. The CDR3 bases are TGTGCCAGCAGTGTGGGGCCTGTCAACTCCTACGAGCAGTACTTC.

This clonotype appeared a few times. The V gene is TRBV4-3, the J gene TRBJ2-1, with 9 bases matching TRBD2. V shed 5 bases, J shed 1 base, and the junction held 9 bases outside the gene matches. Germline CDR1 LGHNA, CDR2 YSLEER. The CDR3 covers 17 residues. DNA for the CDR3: TGCGCCAGCAGCACACCCGGGGCGGGGGGGTCCTACAATGAGCAGTTCTTC. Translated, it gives CASSTPGAGGSYNEQFF.

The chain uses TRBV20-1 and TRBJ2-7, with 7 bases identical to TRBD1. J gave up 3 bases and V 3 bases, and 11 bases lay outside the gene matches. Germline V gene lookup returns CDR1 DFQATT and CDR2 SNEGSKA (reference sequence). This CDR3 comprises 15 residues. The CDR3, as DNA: TGCAGTGCTAGCCCGGGACAGAAAGAACACTACGAGCAGTACTTC. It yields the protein CSASPGQKEHYEQYF.

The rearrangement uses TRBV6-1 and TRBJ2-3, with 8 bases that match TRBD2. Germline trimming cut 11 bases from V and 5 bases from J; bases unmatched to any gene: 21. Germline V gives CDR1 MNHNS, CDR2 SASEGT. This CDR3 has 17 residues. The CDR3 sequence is CAGGGLAVWGRGDTQYF. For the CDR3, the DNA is TGTGCCGGCGGGGGGCTAGCGGTGTGGGGAAGAGGAGATACGCAGTATTTT.